The T cell receptor (beta chain) described here comes from a study of blood T cells in healthy people across ages. Study-level results: Unknown CMV status may confound age-related changes in expanded clones.

The germline V gene encodes CDR1 ENHRY and CDR2 SYGVKD. This CDR3 has 15 residues. The J segment lost 5 bases and the V segment lost 6 bases, leaving 10 bases of the junction unmatched. Using a J-beta primer mix together with a sample-barcoded 5' primer, a second PCR was run for roughly 7 to 11 cycles. Tags on each cDNA molecule came from a template-switch adaptor with 12 random nucleotides. Using its own MiXCR run on the 5' RACE reads, TCRdb lists one record per CDR3 protein. The sample includes 1.5 million or so distinct CDR3 sequences, about 40% of them seen just once. This clonotype has just a few counts. Its matching antigen is unknown.

The clonotype was recovered from a woman aged 18 to 35 in good health. The chain uses TRBV10-3 and TRBJ2-1, with TRBD2 identical over 7 bases. Sequencing was carried out using blood. Here the CDR3 DNA reads TGTGCCATCAGCGAGGGAAGCGGGGAAAACAATGAGCAGTTCTTC. Protein: CAISEGSGENNEQFF.